The subject of this entry is one TCR beta chain. Gene names are mouse gene names. The read falls 1 residue short of the CDR3 end, and the missing part is taken from the germline J gene. This entry is derived from a study of tissue T cells after allogeneic stem cell transplantation. Sequencing was performed with immunoSEQ multiplex PCR; in TCRdb, only in-frame clones are kept and a portion is missing. This table holds nearly 7,000 clones, around a third found once. Germline V gene lookup returns CDR1 LGHNA and CDR2 YNLKQL (reference sequence). This CDR3 region has 15 residues. The V and J ends lost 5 bases and 0 bases respectively, with 11 bases between them. Specified time point: mouse harvest day 14 after allogeneic transplant. Mouse grafts combined 10^7 T-cell-depleted bone marrow cells with 10^6 splenic CD5+ T cells.

Sequencing was done on a sample of skin. V usage is TRBV5 and J usage is TRBJ2-1; D is uncertain. This TCR was recovered from a female BALB/c mouse given C57BL/6 T cells with graft-versus-host disease after an allogeneic hematopoietic cell transplant. CDR3 region: CASSTRGYNYAEQFF. The CDR3 DNA, read in part, is TGTGCCAGCAGCACCCGGGGATATAACTATGCTGAGCAGTTC.